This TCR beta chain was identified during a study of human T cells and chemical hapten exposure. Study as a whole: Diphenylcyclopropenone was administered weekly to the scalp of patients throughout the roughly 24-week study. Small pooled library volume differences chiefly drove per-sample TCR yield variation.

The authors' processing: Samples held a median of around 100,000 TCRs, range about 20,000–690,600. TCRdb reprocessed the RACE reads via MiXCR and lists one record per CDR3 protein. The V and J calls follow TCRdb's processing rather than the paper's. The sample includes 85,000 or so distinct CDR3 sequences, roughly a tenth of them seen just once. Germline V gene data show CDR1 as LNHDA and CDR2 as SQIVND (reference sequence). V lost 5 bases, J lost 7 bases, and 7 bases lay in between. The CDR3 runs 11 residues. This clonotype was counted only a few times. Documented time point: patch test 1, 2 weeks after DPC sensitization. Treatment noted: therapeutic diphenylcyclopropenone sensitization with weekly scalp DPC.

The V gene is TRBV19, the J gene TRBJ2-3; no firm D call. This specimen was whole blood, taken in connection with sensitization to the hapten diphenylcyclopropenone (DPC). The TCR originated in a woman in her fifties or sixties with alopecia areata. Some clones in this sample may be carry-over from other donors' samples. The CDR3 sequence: CASSLGYTQYF. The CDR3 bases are TGTGCCAGTAGTCTTGGCTATACGCAGTATTTT.